Following are 21 T cell receptor beta chains from one sample sequenced in a study of shared clonotypes between healthy human individuals. Assay used: immunoSEQ multiplex PCR; TCRdb lists only in-frame clones, some missing. The sample shows under 600,000 clones, around 96% of them seen only once. Sequencing was done on a sample of naive CD4+ T cells sorted from blood. Subset: CD45RA+ positively selected. The receptors were gathered from a woman aged 25 to 39 in good health.

The chain joins TRBV18 to TRBJ1-1; TRBD1 matches at 10 bases. The CDR3 consists of 15 residues. Germline V gene data show CDR1 as KGHSH and CDR2 as LQKENI. V lost 1 base to trimming and J lost 1 base; unmatched junction nucleotides: 0. CDR3 bases: TGTGCCAGCTCACCACGACAGGGGGCGAACACTGAAGCTTTCTTT. It encodes CASSPRQGANTEAFF.

The chain employs TRBV27 and TRBJ1-2; D gene ambiguous. Per germline, CDR1 MNHEY and CDR2 SMNVEV (reference sequence). V lost 5 bases and J lost 5, with 12 bases in between. This CDR3 contains 13 residues. CDR3 protein: CASSPHVPYGYTF. The CDR3 DNA follows: TGTGCCAGCAGTCCCCATGTCCCGTATGGCTACACCTTC.

J is TRBJ2-5 and V is TRBV6-5; D may match TRBD1 or TRBD2 (5 bases each). Between the trimmed V and J ends, which lost 7 bases and 1 base, there was a span of 10 bases. The germline gives CDR1 MNHEY, CDR2 SVGAGI. The CDR3 totals 13 residues. CDR3 bases: TGTGCCAGCACCCGGGACGGCCAAGAGACCCAGTACTTC. Its translation: CASTRDGQETQYF.

The chain couples TRBV28 to TRBJ2-1; D not resolved. The CDR3 runs 11 residues. V gave up 6 bases and J gave up 11 bases, with 11 bases separating them. The germline V gene encodes CDR1 MDHEN and CDR2 SYDVKM. The CDR3, as DNA: TGTGCCAGCAGCCAACGGCAGCAGCAGTTCTTC. This translates into CASSQRQQQFF.

This clone occurred once. This chain joins TRBV5-1 and TRBJ2-3; 12 bases match TRBD2. CDR3 length equals 17 residues. Trimming removed 0 bases from V and 4 bases from J; junction bases left unmatched: 6. Germline V gene sequence: CDR1 SGHRS, CDR2 YFSETQ. Here the CDR3 DNA reads TGCGCCAGCAGCTTGGGACTAGCGGGAGATATCGCAGATACGCAGTATTTT. This gives the protein CASSLGLAGDIADTQYF.

CDR3 sequence (DNA): TGCAGCGTTTCAAAGACAGTTTTCGCGAACACTGAAGCTTTCTTT. As protein: CSVSKTVFANTEAFF. V is TRBV29-1 and J is TRBJ1-1; tentative D call: TRBD1 (5 bases). CDR3 length: 15 amino acids. Germline-derived CDR1 and CDR2 are SQVTM and ANQGSEA. V lost 5 bases to trimming and J lost 1 base, with 17 bases between them.

This chain's CDR3 is CSVGTVNSGNTIYF. The CDR3 DNA reads as TGCAGCGTTGGGACAGTTAACTCTGGAAACACCATATATTTT. This chain connects TRBV29-1 to TRBJ1-3; perhaps TRBD1 as D (6 bases). Trimming took off 4 bases at V and 0 bases at J, with 10 bases between the two ends. The CDR3 length is 14 residues. Germline assignment: CDR1 SQVTM and CDR2 ANQGSEA. The whole variable domain, filled in from reference TRBV29-1 and TRBJ1-3, reads SAVISQKPSRDICQRGTSLTIQCQVDSQVTMMFWYRQQPGQSLTLIATANQGSEATYESGFVIDKFPISRPNLTFSTLTVSNMSPEDSSIYLCSVGTVNSGNTIYFGEGSWLTVV.

This clone was counted a single time. The J gene is TRBJ1-4, the V gene TRBV9; 12 positions agree with TRBD1. The CDR3 sequence is 18 residues long. CDR1 is SGDLS and CDR2 is YYNGEE in the germline V gene. Trimming cost V 1 base and J 8 bases; bases outside gene matches: 12. The CDR3 protein is CASSVRWGTGGAEEKLFF. The CDR3 DNA is TGTGCCAGCAGCGTAAGGTGGGGGACAGGGGGCGCGGAGGAAAAACTGTTTTTT. Combining the CDR3 with reference TRBV9 and TRBJ1-4 gives the whole variable domain DSGVTQTPKHLITATGQRVTLRCSPRSGDLSVYWYQQSLDQGLQFLIQYYNGEERAKGNILERFSAQQFPDLHSELNLSSLELGDSALYFCASSVRWGTGGAEEKLFFGSGTQLSVL.

V gene TRBV28 combines with J gene TRBJ1-1; unclear D gene. The CDR3 loop spans 12 amino acids. Germline lookup yields CDR1 MDHEN and CDR2 SYDVKM. The V and J ends lost 3 bases and 4 bases respectively, with 6 bases between them. CDR3 DNA sequence: TGTGCCAGCAGTTTGCAGGCCACTGAAGCTTTCTTT. Protein sequence: CASSLQATEAFF.

The J gene is TRBJ2-3, the V gene TRBV10-3; no reliable D call. The CDR3 is 12 residues long. V lost 4 bases to trimming and J lost 2 bases, with 4 bases between them. Germline loops: CDR1 ENHRY, CDR2 SYGVKD. CDR3 region: CAISGNTDTQYF. The DNA for the CDR3 is TGTGCCATCAGTGGGAACACAGATACGCAGTATTTT.

The gene calls are TRBV10-3 and TRBJ1-4; 7 bases match TRBD1. CDR3 length equals 15 residues. With 6 bases clipped from V and 2 bases from J, the junction kept 6 bases outside the gene matches. CDR1 and CDR2 from the germline V gene are ENHRY and SYGVKD. CDR3 DNA sequence: TGTGCCATCAGCGCCGACAGGGCTACTAATGAAAAACTGTTTTTT. Translated: CAISADRATNEKLFF.

This chain links TRBV2 with TRBJ2-7; either TRBD1 or TRBD2 may supply D (5 bases each). This CDR3 has 14 amino acids. With 7 bases removed from V and 2 bases from J, the gap between germline ends came to 15 bases. CDR1 and CDR2 (germline): SNHLY, FYNNEI. CDR3 loop: CASIPGTHPYEQYF. In DNA form, the CDR3 reads TGTGCCAGCATTCCCGGGACCCATCCCTACGAGCAGTACTTC.

The chain recombines TRBV28 with TRBJ2-5; D not certain. The CDR3 extends over 12 amino acids. V was pared by 6 bases and J by 5 bases, with 10 bases between. In germline, CDR1 is MDHEN, CDR2 SYDVKM. The CDR3 loop reads CASSTFIETQYF. The DNA of the CDR3 is TGTGCCAGCAGCACATTCATCGAGACCCAGTACTTC.

The V and J genes are TRBV4-2 and TRBJ2-7; 9 positions match TRBD1. The germline V gene has CDR1 LGHNA and CDR2 YNFKEQ. V dropped 3 bases and J dropped 3; count of bases not matched to a gene: 6. The CDR3 spans 15 residues. The CDR3 sequence: CASSHGPDRGYEQYF. CDR3 nucleotide sequence: TGTGCCAGCAGCCATGGCCCGGACAGGGGCTACGAGCAGTACTTC.

As for this clone: A read error may account for a junction end that differs from germline. This sequence joins TRBV20-1 and TRBJ2-3; 7 bases line up with TRBD1. The CDR3 extends over 10 amino acids. In germline, CDR1 is DFQATT, CDR2 SNEGSKA (reference sequence). The CDR3 loop is CSALDRVAIF. The CDR3 DNA reads TGCAGTGCCCTCGACAGGGTCGCGATTTTT.

This chain links TRBV7-2 with TRBJ1-5; possible D gene TRBD1, 5 bases. The CDR3 runs 16 residues. V was cut by 5 bases and J by 5 bases, with 19 bases left in between. Germline V lookup: CDR1 SGHTA, CDR2 FQGNSA. The chain's CDR3 is CASSRGSGVGYQPQHF. DNA for the CDR3: TGTGCCAGCAGCCGGGGGTCTGGGGTCGGGTATCAGCCCCAGCATTTT.

The V call is TRBV2, the J call TRBJ1-5, with 10 nucleotides matching TRBD1. The CDR3 loop spans 18 amino acids. V dropped 5 bases and J dropped 1; count of bases not matched to a gene: 11. CDR1 and CDR2 (germline): SNHLY, FYNNEI. CDR3 in amino acids: CASSSGTGATTSNQPQHF. The CDR3 DNA reads TGTGCCAGCAGTTCGGGGACAGGGGCGACGACGAGCAATCAGCCCCAGCATTTT.

The chain carries TRBV27 and TRBJ2-1; D is possibly TRBD2 (5 bases). Germline CDR1 is MNHEY and CDR2 is SMNVEV (reference sequence). Trimming removed 8 bases at V and 4 bases at J, with 21 bases between. CDR3 size: 16 residues. The CDR3 region has the DNA TGTGCCAGCGGGAGAGGGAACGAATGGTTGTACAATGAGCAGTTCTTC. Protein sequence: CASGRGNEWLYNEQFF.

V gene TRBV28 combines with J gene TRBJ1-5; D not certain. The germline gives CDR1 MDHEN, CDR2 SYDVKM. The CDR3 covers 13 residues. V lost 4 bases and J 7 bases, leaving 11 bases between the germline ends. CDR3 region: CASSSWGDQPQHF. CDR3 DNA sequence: TGTGCCAGCAGTTCGTGGGGTGACCAGCCCCAGCATTTT.

This chain joins TRBV7-9 and TRBJ2-6, with D perhaps TRBD1 (6 bases). The CDR3 sequence is 15 residues long. Trimming took 4 bases from V and 2 from J, leaving 9 bases between them. CDR1 SEHNR and CDR2 FQNEAQ come from the germline V gene (reference sequence). The CDR3 region has the DNA TGTGCCAGCAGCTCACAGGGCACTGGGGCCAACGTCCTGACTTTC. Its protein product is CASSSQGTGANVLTF.

The chain recombines TRBV27 with TRBJ2-7; D not certain. Trimming cost V 3 bases and J 5 bases, with 8 bases left between them. Germline CDR1 MNHEY, CDR2 SMNVEV (reference sequence). The CDR3 extends over 12 amino acids. The CDR3 loop is CASSFKGNEQYF. In DNA, the CDR3 is TGTGCCAGCAGTTTCAAGGGCAACGAGCAGTACTTC.